A single sample is the source of the 18 T cell receptor beta chains below, sequenced in a study of pediatric ulcerative colitis. Assay: immunoSEQ multiplex PCR; the TCRdb copy retains only in-frame clones and omits some. The data hold about 64,000 clones, with 77% observed a single time. Sequencing was done on a sample of blood. The receptors come from a boy aged 10-17 years with moderate ulcerative colitis.

This chain connects TRBV11-2 to TRBJ1-5, with unresolved D. The germline gives CDR1 SGHAT, CDR2 FQNNGV. V lost 4 bases, J lost 2 bases, and 9 bases lay in between. The CDR3 length is 14 residues. CDR3: CASSSEGGNQPQHF. CDR3 nucleotide sequence: TGTGCCAGCAGCTCGGAAGGCGGCAATCAGCCCCAGCATTTT.

The CDR3 sequence is CASSPRASGANVLTF. The CDR3 region has the DNA TGTGCCAGCAGCCCTAGGGCTTCAGGGGCCAACGTCCTGACTTTC. This chain joins TRBV7-2 and TRBJ2-6; D is ambiguous. CDR3 length: 15 amino acids. V lost 5 bases, J lost 4 bases, and 12 bases lay in between. The germline gives CDR1 SGHTA, CDR2 FQGNSA.

The chain links TRBV6-5 to TRBJ2-2, with TRBD2 matching 7 bases. The CDR3 spans 15 residues. Germline CDR1 is MNHEY and CDR2 is SVGAGI. With V trimmed by 5 bases and J by 6 bases, 9 bases remained unmatched. The DNA for the CDR3 is TGTGCCAGCAGTCAGGGACTATACCTCCCCGGGGAGCTGTTTTTT. It translates to CASSQGLYLPGELFF.

V usage is TRBV15 and J usage is TRBJ1-1; D uncertain. The length of the CDR3 is 13 residues. Trimming took 10 bases from V and 1 from J, leaving 13 bases between them. Germline assignment: CDR1 LNHNV and CDR2 YYDKDF (reference sequence). As DNA, the CDR3 is TGTGCCATCCGGAATAGGGCGAACACTGAAGCTTTCTTT. It codes for CAIRNRANTEAFF. Using reference TRBV15 and TRBJ1-1 for the parts outside the CDR3, the full variable domain is DAMVIQNPRYQVTQFGKPVTLSCSQTLNHNVMYWYQQKSSQAPKLLFHYYDKDFNNEADTPDNFQSRRPNTSFCFLDIRSPGLGDTAMYLCAIRNRANTEAFFGQGTRLTVV.

The chain couples TRBV30 to TRBJ1-5; TRBD1 is a possible D gene (6 bases). The V and J ends lost 4 bases and 5 bases respectively, with 15 bases between them. Germline V gene lookup returns CDR1 GTSNPN and CDR2 SVGIG (reference sequence). The length of the CDR3 is 14 residues. The CDR3 nucleotides are TGTGCCTGGAACCTGGGACACCGAGATCAGCCCCAGCATTTT. Its protein is CAWNLGHRDQPQHF.

The gene calls are TRBV28 and TRBJ1-6; the D gene is possibly TRBD1 (5 bases). Trimming shortened V by 3 bases and J by 7 bases, and 10 bases separated the two germline ends. This CDR3 comprises 14 residues. Germline CDR1 MDHEN, CDR2 SYDVKM. The CDR3, as DNA: TGTGCCAGCAGTTTTCCGGGGGAAAATTCACCCCTCCACTTT. It encodes CASSFPGENSPLHF.

This rearrangement joins TRBV19 to TRBJ1-3; D not resolved. The CDR3 is 15 residues long. Trimming shortened V by 5 bases and J by 0 bases, and 11 bases separated the two germline ends. Germline V gene sequence: CDR1 LNHDA, CDR2 SQIVND (reference sequence). In DNA, the CDR3 is TGTGCCAGTAGTTCTACCGGCGGCTCTGGAAACACCATATATTTT. Amino acids: CASSSTGGSGNTIYF.

The chain has TRBV4-1 and TRBJ1-2; 8 bases are a match to TRBD1. The CDR3 extends over 17 amino acids. Trimming at V came to 5 bases and at J to 1 base, leaving 12 bases not matched to a gene. CDR1 is MGHRA and CDR2 is YSYEKL in the germline V gene. The chain's CDR3 is CASSSFTRGTGNYGYTF. DNA of the CDR3: TGCGCCAGCAGCTCCTTTACCCGGGGGACAGGTAACTATGGCTACACCTTC.

Points on this clone: Germline and junction disagree at one end, which may indicate a read error. V and J are TRBV7-9 and TRBJ1-2, with D unclear. Germline-derived CDR1 and CDR2 are SEHNR and FQNEAQ (reference sequence). This CDR3 region has 11 residues. DNA for the CDR3: TGTGCCAGCAGCCAAACAACCCTTTTCTACTTC. Translated, it gives CASSQTTLFYF.

The chain is built from TRBV19 and TRBJ2-3; 9 bases are shared with TRBD1. The CDR3 is 15 amino acids. V was pared by 6 bases and J by 4 bases, with 8 bases of the junction left unmatched. The germline gives CDR1 LNHDA, CDR2 SQIVND (reference sequence). The CDR3 region has the DNA TGTGCCAGTAGAACCGGGACAGGGACCCCAGATACGCAGTATTTT. Translating it yields CASRTGTGTPDTQYF.

The J gene is TRBJ1-1, the V gene TRBV27; tentatively, D is TRBD1 (5 bases). The CDR3 loop spans 13 amino acids. V was clipped by 5 bases and J by 7 bases, with 14 bases between them. CDR1 MNHEY and CDR2 SMNVEV come from the germline V gene (reference sequence). DNA of the CDR3: TGTGCCAGCAGTCCTCGACAGAAAGTTGAAGCTTTCTTT. The encoded protein is CASSPRQKVEAFF.

This clone was seen a handful of times. This chain connects TRBV15 to TRBJ1-3, with D possibly matching TRBD1 (6 bases). Between the trimmed V and J ends, which lost 1 base and 0 bases, there was a span of 10 bases. The germline V gene encodes CDR1 LNHNV and CDR2 YYDKDF (reference sequence). The CDR3 has 16 residues. The CDR3 loop is CATSRVWTDSGNTIYF. The CDR3 DNA sequence: TGTGCCACCAGCAGAGTATGGACAGACTCTGGAAACACCATATATTTT.

V usage is TRBV5-4 and J usage is TRBJ1-1, with unresolved D. CDR3 length: 14 residues. V lost 0 bases and J 6 bases, leaving 12 bases between the germline ends. CDR1 and CDR2 (germline): SGHNT, YYREEE (reference sequence). This CDR3 reads CASSLAAGGPEAFF. CDR3 in DNA: TGTGCCAGCAGCTTGGCCGCCGGCGGGCCTGAAGCTTTCTTT. Variable domain in full (rest from reference TRBV5-4 and TRBJ1-1): ETGVTQSPTHLIKTRGQQVTLRCSSQSGHNTVSWYQQALGQGPQFIFQYYREEENGRGNFPPRFSGLQFPNYSSELNVNALELDDSALYLCASSLAAGGPEAFFGQGTRLTVV.

This sequence joins TRBV18 and TRBJ2-7; D ambiguous. The CDR3 is 16 amino acids. The germline V and J ends were trimmed by 2 bases and 0 bases, with 14 bases remaining between them. Germline V CDR1 and CDR2: KGHSH, LQKENI. CDR3 sequence (DNA): TGTGCCAGCTCACCATCACCGGGTGGAAGCTCCTACGAGCAGTACTTC. Translating it yields CASSPSPGGSSYEQYF.

This clone was observed a few times. The chain couples TRBV7-2 to TRBJ2-1, with D possibly TRBD2 on 6 matching bases. The germline V gene encodes CDR1 SGHTA and CDR2 FQGNSA. The length of the CDR3 is 11 residues. V was shortened by 0 bases and J by 13 bases, with 7 bases between the two germline ends. CDR3 coding DNA: TGTGCCAGCAGCTTAGCGACTAGACAGTTCTTC. Translated: CASSLATRQFF.

In DNA form, the CDR3 reads TGTGCCAGCAGCCTAATCGGGGGACAGGTCCGCACCGGGGAGCTGTTTTTT. Translated, it gives CASSLIGGQVRTGELFF. The genes are TRBV9 and TRBJ2-2, with 8 bases lining up with TRBD1. V trimming: 4 bases; J trimming: 4 bases; junction bases outside the gene matches: 12. This CDR3 is built from 17 residues. Germline CDR1 and CDR2: SGDLS and YYNGEE. The variable domain in full, with the rest retrieved from reference TRBV9 and TRBJ2-2, is DSGVTQTPKHLITATGQRVTLRCSPRSGDLSVYWYQQSLDQGLQFLIQYYNGEERAKGNILERFSAQQFPDLHSELNLSSLELGDSALYFCASSLIGGQVRTGELFFGEGSRLTVL.

This clone has just a few counts. This chain connects TRBV21-1 to TRBJ1-6. TRBV21-1 is classified as a pseudogene. CDR3 length: 13 residues. CDR3 residues: CALRRGSNSPLHF. The DNA of the CDR3 is TGTGCCCTTCGGAGGGGGAGTAATTCACCCCTCCACTTT.

The rearrangement uses TRBV5-6 and TRBJ2-5; D uncertain. Germline V gene sequence: CDR1 SGHDT, CDR2 YYEEEE. Trimming cost V 1 base and J 0 bases, with 7 bases left between them. This CDR3 has 14 residues. The CDR3 spells CASSLLQYQETQYF. In DNA, the CDR3 is TGTGCCAGCAGCTTGTTACAGTACCAAGAGACCCAGTACTTC.